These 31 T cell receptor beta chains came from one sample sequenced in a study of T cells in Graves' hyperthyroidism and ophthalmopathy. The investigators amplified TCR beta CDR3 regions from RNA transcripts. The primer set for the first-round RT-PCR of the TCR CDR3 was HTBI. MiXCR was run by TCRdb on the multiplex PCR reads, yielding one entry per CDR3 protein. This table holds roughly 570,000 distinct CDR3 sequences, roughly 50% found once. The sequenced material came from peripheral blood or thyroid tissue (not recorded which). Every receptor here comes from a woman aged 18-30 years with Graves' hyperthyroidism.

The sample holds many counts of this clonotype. In DNA form, the CDR3 reads TGTGCCAGTTCCGACAGTTCCTGGGAGACCCAGTACTTC. As protein: CASSDSSWETQYF. The gene calls are TRBV18 and TRBJ2-5; tentative D call: TRBD1 (5 bases). The CDR3 is made up of 13 amino acids. The germline gives CDR1 KGHSH, CDR2 LQKENI. Trimming shortened V by 9 bases and J by 5 bases, and 16 bases separated the two germline ends. Full variable domain (remainder filled in from reference TRBV18 and TRBJ2-5): NAGVMQNPRHLVRRRGQEARLRCSPMKGHSHVYWYRQLPEEGLKFMVYLQKENIIDESGMPKERFSAEFPKEGPSILRIQQVVRGDSAAYFCASSDSSWETQYFGPGTRLLVL.

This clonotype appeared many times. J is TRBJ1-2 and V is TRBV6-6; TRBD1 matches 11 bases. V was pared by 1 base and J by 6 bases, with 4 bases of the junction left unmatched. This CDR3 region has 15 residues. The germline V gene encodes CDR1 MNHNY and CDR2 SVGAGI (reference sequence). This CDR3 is CASSYWDRGRDGYTF. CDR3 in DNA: TGTGCCAGCAGTTACTGGGACAGGGGGAGGGATGGCTACACCTTC.

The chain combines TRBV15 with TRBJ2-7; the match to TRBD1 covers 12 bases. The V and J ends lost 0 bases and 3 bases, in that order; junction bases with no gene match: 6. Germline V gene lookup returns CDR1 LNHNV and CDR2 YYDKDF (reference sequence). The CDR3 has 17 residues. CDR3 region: CATSRDRGQGASYEQYF. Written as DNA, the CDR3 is TGTGCCACCAGCAGAGATCGGGGACAGGGGGCGAGCTACGAGCAGTACTTC. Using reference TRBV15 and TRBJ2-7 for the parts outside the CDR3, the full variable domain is DAMVIQNPRYQVTQFGKPVTLSCSQTLNHNVMYWYQQKSSQAPKLLFHYYDKDFNNEADTPDNFQSRRPNTSFCFLDIRSPGLGDTAMYLCATSRDRGQGASYEQYFGPGTRLTVT.

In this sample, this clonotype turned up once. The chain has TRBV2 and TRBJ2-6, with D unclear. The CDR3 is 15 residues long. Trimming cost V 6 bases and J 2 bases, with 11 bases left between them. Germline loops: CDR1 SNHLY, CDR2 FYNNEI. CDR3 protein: CASSIGRAGANVLTF. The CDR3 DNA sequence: TGTGCCAGCAGCATAGGACGGGCTGGGGCCAACGTCCTGACTTTC.

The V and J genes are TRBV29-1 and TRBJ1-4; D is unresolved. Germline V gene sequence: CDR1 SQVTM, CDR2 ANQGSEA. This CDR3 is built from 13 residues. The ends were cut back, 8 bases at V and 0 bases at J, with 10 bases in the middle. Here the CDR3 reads CSTYSSTNEKLFF. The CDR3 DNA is TGCAGCACGTACAGCTCAACTAATGAAAAACTGTTTTTT.

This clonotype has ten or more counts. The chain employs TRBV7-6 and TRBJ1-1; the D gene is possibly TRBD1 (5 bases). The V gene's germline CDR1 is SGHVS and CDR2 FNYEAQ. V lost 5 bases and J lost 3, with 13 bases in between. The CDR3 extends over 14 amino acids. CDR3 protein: CASSPGGGYTEAFF. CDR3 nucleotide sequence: TGTGCCAGCAGCCCGGGCGGGGGGTACACTGAAGCTTTCTTT. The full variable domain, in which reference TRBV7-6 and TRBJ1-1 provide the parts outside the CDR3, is GAGVSQSPRYKVTKRGQDVALRCDPISGHVSLYWYRQALGQGPEFLTYFNYEAQQDKSGLPNDRFSAERPEGSISTLTIQRTEQRDSAMYRCASSPGGGYTEAFFGQGTRLTVV.

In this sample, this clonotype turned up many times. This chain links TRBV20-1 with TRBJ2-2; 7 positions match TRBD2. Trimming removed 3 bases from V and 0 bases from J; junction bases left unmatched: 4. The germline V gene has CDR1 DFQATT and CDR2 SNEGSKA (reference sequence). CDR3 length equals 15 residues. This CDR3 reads CSARGGRSNTGELFF. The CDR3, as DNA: TGCAGTGCTAGGGGCGGGAGATCGAACACCGGGGAGCTGTTTTTT.

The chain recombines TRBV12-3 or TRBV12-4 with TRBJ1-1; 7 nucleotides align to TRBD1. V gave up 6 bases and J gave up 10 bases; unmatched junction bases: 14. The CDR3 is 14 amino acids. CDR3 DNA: TGTGCCAGCAGCCCTCGACAGGGTACCCTGGGAGCTTTCTTT. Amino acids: CASSPRQGTLGAFF.

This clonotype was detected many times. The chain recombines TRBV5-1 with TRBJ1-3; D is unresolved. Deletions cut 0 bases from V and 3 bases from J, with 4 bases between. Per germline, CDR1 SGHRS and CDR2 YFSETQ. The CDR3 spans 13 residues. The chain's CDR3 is CASSLEGGNTIYF. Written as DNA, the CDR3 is TGCGCCAGCAGCTTGGAGGGTGGAAACACCATATATTTT.

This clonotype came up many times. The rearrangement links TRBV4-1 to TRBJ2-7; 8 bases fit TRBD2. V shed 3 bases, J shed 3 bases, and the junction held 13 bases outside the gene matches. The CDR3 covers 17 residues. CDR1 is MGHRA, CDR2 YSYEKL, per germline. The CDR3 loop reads CASSQAPPGLVYYEQYF. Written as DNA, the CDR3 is TGCGCCAGCAGCCAGGCTCCGCCGGGACTAGTCTACTACGAGCAGTACTTC.

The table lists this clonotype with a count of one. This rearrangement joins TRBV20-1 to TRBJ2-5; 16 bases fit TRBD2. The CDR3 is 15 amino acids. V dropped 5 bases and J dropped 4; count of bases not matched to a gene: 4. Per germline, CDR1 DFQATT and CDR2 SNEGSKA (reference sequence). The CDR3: CSAPGTSGRVETQYF. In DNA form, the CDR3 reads TGCAGTGCTCCGGGGACTAGCGGGAGGGTAGAGACCCAGTACTTC.

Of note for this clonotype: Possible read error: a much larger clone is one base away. CDR3 loop: CAGSQYPNYEQYF. CDR3 nucleotide sequence: TGTGCCGGCAGCCAGTACCCGAACTACGAGCAGTACTTC. The genes are TRBV7-2 and TRBJ2-7; D is undetermined. Germline values: CDR1 SGHTA, CDR2 FQGNSA. CDR3 length equals 13 residues.

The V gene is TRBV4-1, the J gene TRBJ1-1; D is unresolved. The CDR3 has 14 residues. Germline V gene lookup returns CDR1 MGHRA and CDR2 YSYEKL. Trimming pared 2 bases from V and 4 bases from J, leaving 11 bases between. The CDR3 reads CASSQPGSLTEAFF. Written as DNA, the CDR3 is TGCGCCAGCAGCCAACCGGGCAGCCTCACTGAAGCTTTCTTT.

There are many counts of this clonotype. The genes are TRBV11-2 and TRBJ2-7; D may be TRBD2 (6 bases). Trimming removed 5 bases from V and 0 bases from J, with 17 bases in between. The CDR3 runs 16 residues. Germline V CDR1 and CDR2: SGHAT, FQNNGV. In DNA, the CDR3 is TGTGCCAGCAGCCCCATCAAGCGGGCTAGCTCCTACGAGCAGTACTTC. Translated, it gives CASSPIKRASSYEQYF.

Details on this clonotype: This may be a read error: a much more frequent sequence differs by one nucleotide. In DNA, the CDR3 is TGTGCCAGCAGTAATATTGCGAACACCGGGGGGCTGTTTTTT. It encodes CASSNIANTGGLFF. The chain links TRBV7-9 to TRBJ2-2, with D possibly TRBD2 on 6 matching bases. Germline values: CDR1 SEHNR, CDR2 FQNEAQ (reference sequence). The CDR3 has 14 amino acids.

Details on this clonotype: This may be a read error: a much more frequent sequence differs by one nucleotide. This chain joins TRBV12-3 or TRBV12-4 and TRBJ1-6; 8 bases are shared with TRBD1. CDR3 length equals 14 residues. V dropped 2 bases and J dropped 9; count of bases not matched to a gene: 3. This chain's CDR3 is CASSLPGGGSPLHF. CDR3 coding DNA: TGTGCCAGCAGTTTACCAGGGGGCGGTTCACCCCTCCACTTT.

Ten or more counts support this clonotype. The CDR3 nucleotides read TGTGCCAGCAGTGCATTCCGCGACTCCTACGAGCAGTACTTC. Amino acid sequence: CASSAFRDSYEQYF. The chain employs TRBV2 and TRBJ2-7; D gene ambiguous. V was clipped by 4 bases and J by 0 bases, with 10 bases between them. The length of the CDR3 is 14 residues. Germline assignment: CDR1 SNHLY and CDR2 FYNNEI. The full variable domain, completed using reference TRBV2 and TRBJ2-7, is EPEVTQTPSHQVTQMGQEVILRCVPISNHLYFYWYRQILGQKVEFLVSFYNNEISEKSEIFDDQFSVERPDGSNFTLKIRSTKLEDSAMYFCASSAFRDSYEQYFGPGTRLTVT.

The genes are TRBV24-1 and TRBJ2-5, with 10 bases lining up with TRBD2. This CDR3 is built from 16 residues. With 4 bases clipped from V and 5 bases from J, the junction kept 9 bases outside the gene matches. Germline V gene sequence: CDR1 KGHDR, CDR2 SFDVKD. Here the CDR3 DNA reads TGTGCCACCAGTGAACTCACTAGCGGGGCCAATGAGACCCAGTACTTC. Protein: CATSELTSGANETQYF.

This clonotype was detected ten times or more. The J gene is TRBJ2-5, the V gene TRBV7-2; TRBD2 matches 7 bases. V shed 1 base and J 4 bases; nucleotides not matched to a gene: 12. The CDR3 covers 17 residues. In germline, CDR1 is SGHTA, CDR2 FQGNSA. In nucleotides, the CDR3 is TGTGCCAGCAGCTTAGTTCCCCAGGGCGGGAGCTCAGAGACCCAGTACTTC. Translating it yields CASSLVPQGGSSETQYF.

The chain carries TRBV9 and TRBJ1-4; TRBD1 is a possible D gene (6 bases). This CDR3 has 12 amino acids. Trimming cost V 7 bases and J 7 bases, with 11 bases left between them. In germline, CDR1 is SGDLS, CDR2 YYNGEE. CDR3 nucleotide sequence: TGTGCCAGCGGCCTACAGGGTGAAAAACTGTTTTTT. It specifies CASGLQGEKLFF. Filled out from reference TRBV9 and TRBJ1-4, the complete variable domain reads DSGVTQTPKHLITATGQRVTLRCSPRSGDLSVYWYQQSLDQGLQFLIQYYNGEERAKGNILERFSAQQFPDLHSELNLSSLELGDSALYFCASGLQGEKLFFGSGTQLSVL.

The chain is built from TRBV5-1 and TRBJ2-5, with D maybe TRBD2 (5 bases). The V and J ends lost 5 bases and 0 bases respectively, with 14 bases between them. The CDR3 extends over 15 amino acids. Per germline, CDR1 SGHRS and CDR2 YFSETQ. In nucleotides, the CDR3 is TGCGCCAGCAGATCCGTTCCGGGAAACCAAGAGACCCAGTACTTC. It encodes CASRSVPGNQETQYF.

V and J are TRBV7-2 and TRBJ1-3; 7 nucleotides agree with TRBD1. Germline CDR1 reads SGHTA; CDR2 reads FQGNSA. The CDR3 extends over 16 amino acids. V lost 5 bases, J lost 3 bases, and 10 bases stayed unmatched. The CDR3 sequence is CASSPAGAGGGNTIYF. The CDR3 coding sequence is TGTGCCAGCAGCCCCGCAGGGGCAGGGGGTGGAAACACCATATATTTT. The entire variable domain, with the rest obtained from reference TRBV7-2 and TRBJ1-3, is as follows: GAGVSQSPSNKVTEKGKDVELRCDPISGHTALYWYRQSLGQGLEFLIYFQGNSAPDKSGLPSDRFSAERTGGSVSTLTIQRTQQEDSAVYLCASSPAGAGGGNTIYFGEGSWLTVV.

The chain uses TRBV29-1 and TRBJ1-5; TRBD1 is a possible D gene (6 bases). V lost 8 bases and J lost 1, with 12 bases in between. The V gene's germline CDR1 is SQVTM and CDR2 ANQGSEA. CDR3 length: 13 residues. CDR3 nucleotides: TGCAGCTTGGAGGGGGAGAGCAATCAGCCCCAGCATTTT. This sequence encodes CSLEGESNQPQHF.

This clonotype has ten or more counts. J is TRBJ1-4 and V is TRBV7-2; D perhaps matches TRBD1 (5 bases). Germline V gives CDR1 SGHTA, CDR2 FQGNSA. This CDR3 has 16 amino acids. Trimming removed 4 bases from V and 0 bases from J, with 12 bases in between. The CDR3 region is CASSYTLRATNEKLFF. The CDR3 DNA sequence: TGTGCCAGCAGCTATACTCTCAGGGCAACTAATGAAAAACTGTTTTTT.

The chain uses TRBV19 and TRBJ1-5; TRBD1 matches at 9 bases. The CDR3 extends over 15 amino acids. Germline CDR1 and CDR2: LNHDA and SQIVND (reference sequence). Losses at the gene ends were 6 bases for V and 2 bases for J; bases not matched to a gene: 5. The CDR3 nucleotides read TGTGCCAGTAGACACAGGGGGCCAGGCAATCAGCCCCAGCATTTT. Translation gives CASRHRGPGNQPQHF.

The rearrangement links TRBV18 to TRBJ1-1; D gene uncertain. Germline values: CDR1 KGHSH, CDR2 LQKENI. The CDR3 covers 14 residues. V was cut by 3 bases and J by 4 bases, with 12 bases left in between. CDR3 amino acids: CASSPQGKGTEAFF. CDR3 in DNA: TGTGCCAGCTCACCCCAAGGGAAAGGCACTGAAGCTTTCTTT.

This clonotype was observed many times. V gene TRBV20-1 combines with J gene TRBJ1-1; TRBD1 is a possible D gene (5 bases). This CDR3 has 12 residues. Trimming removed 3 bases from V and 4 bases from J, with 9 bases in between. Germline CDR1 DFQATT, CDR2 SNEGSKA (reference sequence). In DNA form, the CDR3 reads TGCAGTGCTAGTGGGACTGCCACTGAAGCTTTCTTT. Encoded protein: CSASGTATEAFF.

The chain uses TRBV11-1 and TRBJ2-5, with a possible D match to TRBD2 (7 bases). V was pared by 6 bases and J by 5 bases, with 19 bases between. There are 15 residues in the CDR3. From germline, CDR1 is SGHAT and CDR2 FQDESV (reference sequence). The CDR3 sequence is CASSEGGASEETQYF. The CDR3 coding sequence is TGTGCCAGCAGTGAAGGGGGGGCTAGTGAGGAGACCCAGTACTTC.

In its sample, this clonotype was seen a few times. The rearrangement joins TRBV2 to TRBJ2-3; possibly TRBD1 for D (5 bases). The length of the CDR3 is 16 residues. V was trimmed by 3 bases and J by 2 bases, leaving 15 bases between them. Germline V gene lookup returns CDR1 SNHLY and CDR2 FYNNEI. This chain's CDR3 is CASSDEDTSVTDTQYF. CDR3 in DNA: TGTGCCAGCAGTGATGAGGACACAAGCGTCACAGATACGCAGTATTTT. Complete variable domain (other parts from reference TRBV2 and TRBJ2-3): EPEVTQTPSHQVTQMGQEVILRCVPISNHLYFYWYRQILGQKVEFLVSFYNNEISEKSEIFDDQFSVERPDGSNFTLKIRSTKLEDSAMYFCASSDEDTSVTDTQYFGPGTRLTVL.

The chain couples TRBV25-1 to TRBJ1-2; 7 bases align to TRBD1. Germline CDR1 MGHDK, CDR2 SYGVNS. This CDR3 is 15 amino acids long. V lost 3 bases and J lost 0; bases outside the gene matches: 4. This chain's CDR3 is CASSDAGTANYGYTF. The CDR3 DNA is TGTGCCAGCAGTGACGCCGGGACAGCTAACTATGGCTACACCTTC.

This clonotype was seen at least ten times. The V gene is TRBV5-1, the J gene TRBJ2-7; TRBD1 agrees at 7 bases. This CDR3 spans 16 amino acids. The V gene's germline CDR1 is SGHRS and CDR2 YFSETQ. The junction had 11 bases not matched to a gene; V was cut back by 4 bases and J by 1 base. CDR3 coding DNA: TGCGCCAGCAGCATTGACGGGACAGTTACATCCTACGAGCAGTACTTC. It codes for CASSIDGTVTSYEQYF.